This T cell receptor beta chain appears in the sequencing data of a study of radiation and T cells in renal cell carcinoma (dated by TCRdb to about 2020). Context from the whole study: Samples were obtained from a clinical trial, in which 15 Gy stereotactic body radiation therapy was delivered to primary renal cell carcinomas and nephrectomy was performed 4 weeks later. In total, roughly 53 samples underwent TCR beta sequencing: about 25 tumors plus 27 peripheral blood samples. Across all 53 samples, several million unique CDR3 nucleotide sequences encoding around 2,500,000 unique CDR3 amino acid sequences were identified. What the study reported, not specific to this receptor: Because pretreatment tumor biopsies were not available, the baseline intratumoral presence of clonotypes could not be determined. An increase in top tumor clonotypes in blood was observed from baseline to 2 weeks post-radiation, followed by contraction by 4 weeks, which was taken to suggest transient expansion of tumor-resident clones. Changes in the blood repertoire were not tracked past 4 weeks after treatment. Because the trial had a single-armed design, the trial could not examine how radiation dose or scheduling affected the TCR repertoire.

The intended sense of this specimen's time point label: baseline pretreatment blood. The label giving this sample's treatment or condition can be read as: 15 Gy SBRT to primary tumor, nephrectomy 4 weeks later. Serial peripheral blood from radiation-treated patients was sampled at baseline, 2 weeks and 4 weeks after SBRT to track tumor-enriched clonotypes. Every patient's renal cell carcinoma showed clear cell pathology. Genomic DNA for TCR sequencing was prepared using the QIAamp DNA Blood Mini Kit (Qiagen). Only samples passing all quality control checks were included in the analyses. This clone was found a few times. Its target antigen remains unknown. Within one base of it there is no much larger clone, and no base qualities were kept. At the junction V is shortened by 5 bases and J by 0 bases; bases outside the gene matches: 4. Inclusive of the bounding cysteine and phenylalanine, the CDR3 is 15 residues long. Solely the CDR3 DNA is kept, with 45 bases framed from the first base. According to the germline V gene, CDR1 reads SGHVS and CDR2 reads FNYEAQ.

The immunoSEQ kit was used, according to the manufacturer's recommendations, to generate TCR beta libraries from genomic DNA. Library preparation used a first multiplex PCR with proprietary primers, then a second PCR adding unique barcodes, with bead cleanups after each round. Each sample batch included a kit-provided positive control reaction and a negative control reaction. The final libraries were assessed on an Agilent 4200 TapeStation D1000 ScreenTape, pooled by volume, and quantified by qPCR. An Illumina NextSeq500 fitted with a MidOutput 150-cycle cartridge performed the sequencing, running 156 Read1 cycles and 15 Index1 cycles with the kit's custom primers. The pooled library was loaded at about 1 pM, and 20% PhiX control was spiked in. On the authors' methods: The vendor-processed data were analyzed in R, and a clonotype was defined as all T cells that share the same CDR3 nucleotide sequence. In the clone abundance analyses, frequencies were normalized to the 10,000 most abundant clones in each sample. Before analysis, public T cell clones were removed, and these numbered fewer than six per sample on average. An abundance difference of at least 32-fold between compartments was the criterion for calling clonotypes tumor-enriched or baseline blood-enriched. A beta-binomial differential abundance model was applied to find clonotypes that expanded or contracted between blood time points. Similarity between tumor and blood repertoires was quantified using the Baroni-Urbani and Buser coefficient, and groups were compared with two-tailed Wilcoxon tests in R. TCRdb stores this immuneACCESS table with in-frame sequences only. Part of the clones is absent; in the studies checked, under half of the shortfall reflects unresolved V genes, and no reason is known for the rest. That table gives V, J and clone size, and the DNA gave D and trimming. For this sample there are approximately 150,000 clones; roughly 80% appear just once. The top ten constitute roughly 25% of the sample.

The sequence was collected from a woman aged 45-60 years with renal cell carcinoma. The chain is encoded by TRBV7-6 joined to TRBJ2-1, with 7 junctional bases fitting TRBD1. Sequenced material: blood, taken from a patient whose treatment included radiotherapy and nephrectomy. Here is the DNA: TGTGCCAGCAGCCCGGGACAGATCTCCTACAATGAGCAGTTCTTC. Its protein product is CASSPGQISYNEQFF. With the rest looked up from the reference TRBV7-6 and TRBJ2-1 genes rather than sequenced, the full variable domain is GAGVSQSPRYKVTKRGQDVALRCDPISGHVSLYWYRQALGQGPEFLTYFNYEAQQDKSGLPNDRFSAERPEGSISTLTIQRTEQRDSAMYRCASSPGQISYNEQFFGPGTRLTVL.